This entry lists 9 T cell receptor beta chains sequenced from one sample in a study of CD8 T cells in ankylosing spondylitis. TCRdb fed the 5' RACE reads into MiXCR, producing one record per CDR3 protein. The data contain about 700,000 distinct CDR3 sequences, around 19% of them singletons. The antigens for these receptors are not known. Findings of the study overall: Ankylosing spondylitis blood appeared to carry a characteristic TCR beta motif of roughly 8 highly homologous variants.

The sample taken for sequencing was blood, either unsorted or a sorted T cell fraction (not recorded which). Source of these receptors: a male donor with ankylosing spondylitis.

The genes are TRBV11-2 and TRBJ2-1; 10 positions match TRBD2. The junction had 3 bases not matched to a gene; V was cut back by 1 base and J by 12 bases. The CDR3 spans 13 residues. Germline CDR1 SGHAT, CDR2 FQNNGV. The CDR3 DNA sequence: TGTGCCAGCAGCTTAGCTAGCGGGGGTGGGCAGTTCTTC. Translating gives CASSLASGGGQFF.

This clonotype has only a few counts. The rearrangement uses TRBV20-1 and TRBJ1-5, with a possible D match to TRBD1 (6 bases). The CDR3 extends over 14 amino acids. The ends were cut back, 4 bases at V and 8 bases at J, with 18 bases in the middle. Germline loops: CDR1 DFQATT, CDR2 SNEGSKA (reference sequence). The chain's CDR3 is CSANGRGGGKPQHF. In nucleotides, the CDR3 is TGCAGTGCTAACGGTCGGGGGGGCGGCAAGCCCCAGCATTTT.

Points on this clonotype: In this CDR3 the conserved last residue, phenylalanine or tryptophan, is missing, so a read error is likely. The gene calls are TRBV20-1 and TRBJ1-2; D is uncertain. TRBJ2-1 explains the end of the DNA better; the J call may be wrong. The CDR3 has 11 residues. The germline gives CDR1 DFQATT, CDR2 SNEGSKA (reference sequence). The CDR3 here is CSASTGVEQFL. In DNA form, the CDR3 reads TGCAGTGCTAGTACGGGCGTTGAGCAGTTCCTC.

This clonotype was detected a few times. The chain joins TRBV4-1 to TRBJ1-1; D ambiguous. Germline loops: CDR1 MGHRA, CDR2 YSYEKL. The CDR3 runs to 15 residues. The ends were cut back, 0 bases at V and 3 bases at J, with 11 bases in the middle. The CDR3 DNA is TGCGCCAGCAGCCAAGAGATTAAAGGGCACACTGAAGCTTTCTTT. Its protein is CASSQEIKGHTEAFF.

This sequence joins TRBV7-9 and TRBJ1-1, with D maybe TRBD1 (5 bases). Looked up from germline, CDR1 is SEHNR and CDR2 is FQNEAQ (reference sequence). The CDR3 is 16 residues long. V was cut by 5 bases and J by 4 bases, with 20 bases left in between. CDR3 DNA sequence: TGTGCCAGCAGCGCTGCCAGGGTAGGCAGTACCACTGAAGCTTTCTTT. Translating gives CASSAARVGSTTEAFF.

This clonotype was recorded a few times. The CDR3 DNA sequence: TGTGCCAGTAGTTTCCCGGAGGACCCAGATACGCAGTATTTT. Its protein is CASSFPEDPDTQYF. The rearrangement links TRBV19 to TRBJ2-3; possibly TRBD2 for D (5 bases). Germline loops: CDR1 LNHDA, CDR2 SQIVND (reference sequence). V lost 5 bases and J lost 4, with 13 bases in between. The CDR3 spans 14 residues.

The V gene is TRBV20-1, the J gene TRBJ2-2; no firm D call. Trimming removed 0 bases from V and 3 bases from J, with 8 bases in between. CDR1 and CDR2 from the germline V gene are DFQATT and SNEGSKA (reference sequence). The length of the CDR3 is 14 residues. CDR3 in DNA: TGCAGTGCTAGAGATACCGGACACACCGGGGAGCTGTTTTTT. Translation: CSARDTGHTGELFF.

The chain employs TRBV4-1 and TRBJ1-1, with no clear D. The V gene lost 0 bases and the J gene lost 0 bases, with 2 bases spanning the gap. From germline, CDR1 is MGHRA and CDR2 YSYEKL. CDR3 length: 13 residues. The CDR3 loop reads CASSQDMNTEAFF. The CDR3 nucleotides are TGCGCCAGCAGCCAAGATATGAACACTGAAGCTTTCTTT.

This clonotype was seen a handful of times. V usage is TRBV20-1 and J usage is TRBJ2-4; D gene ambiguous. CDR3 length: 13 amino acids. Deletions cut 4 bases from V and 0 bases from J, with 7 bases between. CDR1 and CDR2 from the germline V gene are DFQATT and SNEGSKA (reference sequence). CDR3 residues: CSATSLAKNIQYF. CDR3 nucleotides: TGCAGTGCTACTTCCCTAGCCAAAAACATTCAGTACTTC.